Described below is a single T cell receptor (beta chain) sequence and its context. Its antigen is currently not known. Qualities for individual bases were not recorded, and no much larger clone is one base off. The entry originates in a study of post-analysis software for immune sequencing data (dated by TCRdb to between 2014 and 2017). Context from the whole study: Disease courses on record covered relapsing-remitting, secondary progressive and progressive-relapsing multiple sclerosis, though some patients had no subtype annotation. The patient repertoires were compared against more than 10 previously published healthy control repertoires obtained from donors aged about 6 to 26 years. A subset of samples was prepared in parallel using single-end sample barcoding, then pooled and co-amplified after Illumina adapter ligation. Summary of the overall study and its limitations: Four to six TRBV segments, including TRBV5-6, TRBV5-1 and TRBV20-1, were significantly more frequent in patients than controls. Strong co-clustering of samples prepared in the same batch was shown by direct clustering with F measure, prompting a batch-effect correction. Multiple sclerosis patients had significantly lower normalized Chao1 diversity than controls, a result that suggests substantial peripheral T-cell clonal expansion. The multiple sclerosis patient group was slightly younger than the control group.

TCR beta repertoires were profiled from peripheral blood of 10 to 15 young patients with multiple sclerosis to demonstrate the VDJtools post-analysis software. Multiple sclerosis patients were children and adolescents aged roughly 6 to 17 years. According to the germline V gene, CDR1 reads LGHNT and CDR2 reads FRNRAP. The CDR3, from cysteine to phenylalanine, totals 15 residues. Only CDR3 DNA is held: 45 bases, read in frame from base 1. The method behind the library was PCR. The data were produced on an Illumina HiSeq 2500. To reduce PCR and sequencing biases, unique molecular identifiers were incorporated into the TCR beta cDNA libraries. Every 1 to 10 million input T cells yielded roughly 0.5 million cDNA molecules, meaning each molecule approximated one T cell. Patient libraries were prepared and sequenced with the same protocol used for the earlier healthy control dataset. Within a given batch, samples were prepared together, multiplexed and sequenced on the same HiSeq lane. Regarding the original processing steps: Raw barcoded reads were processed with MIGEC, discarding single-read molecular identifier groups before consensus assembly and CDR3 extraction. VDJtools was used for post-analysis of the clonotype tables, with diversity normalized by down-sampling every dataset to the smallest sample size. Repertoire overlap clustering matched CDR3 amino acid but not nucleotide sequences to correct batch-related cross-sample contamination. Clones were called with MiXCR by TCRdb after fastp trimmed the public reads at Q25, and only in-frame beta chains were retained. CDR3 protein duplicates are merged, each entry listing the most common genes and DNA. None of the V and J calls come from the authors' own analysis; TCRdb made them. This sample comprises about 380,000 distinct CDR3 sequences, roughly 38% of them detected only once. Around an eighth of the sample lies in the top ten.

Sequencing was carried out using blood. Recombination joined TRBV12-5 with TRBJ2-7; a tentative D call is TRBD2 (7 bases match). This TCR derives from a girl under 18 with multiple sclerosis. The CDR3 has the sequence CALSRGGALLDEQYF. The DNA is TGTGCCCTTTCCCGAGGGGGGGCCCTCCTCGACGAGCAGTACTTC.